This TCR beta chain comes out of a study of Ad26.COV2.S vaccination and SARS-CoV-2 variants. The treatment here: some 20 received Ad26.COV2.S at low or high dose, single or two shots; 5 received placebo; per-sample allocation not given. The samples were gathered on day 63 after the first injection of vaccine or placebo. The length of the CDR3 is 14 residues. Germline loops: CDR1 MDHEN, CDR2 SYDVKM. V gave up 2 bases and J gave up 3 bases, with 11 bases separating them. Profiled with immunoSEQ multiplex PCR; TCRdb holds only in-frame clones, not every one. The sample carries about 400,000 clones, 83% recorded once.

The chain employs TRBV28 and TRBJ2-7; D unresolved. Here the sequenced sample was peripheral blood, taken in a trial of Ad26.COV2.S vaccine versus placebo. This clonotype originated in a person aged 18-60 years who received the Ad26.COV2.S COVID-19 vaccine or a placebo. This CDR3 is CASSLIGPLYEQYF. Written as DNA, the CDR3 is TGTGCCAGCAGTTTAATCGGCCCCCTCTACGAGCAGTACTTC.